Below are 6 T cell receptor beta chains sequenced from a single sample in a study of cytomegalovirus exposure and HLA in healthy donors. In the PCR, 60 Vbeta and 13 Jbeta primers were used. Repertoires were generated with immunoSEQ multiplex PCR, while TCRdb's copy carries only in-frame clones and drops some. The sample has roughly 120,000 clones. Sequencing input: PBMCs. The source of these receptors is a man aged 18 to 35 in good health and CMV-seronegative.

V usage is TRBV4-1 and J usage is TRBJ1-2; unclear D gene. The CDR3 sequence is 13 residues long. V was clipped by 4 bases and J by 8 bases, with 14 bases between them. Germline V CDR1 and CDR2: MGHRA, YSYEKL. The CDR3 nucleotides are TGCGCCAGCAGCCCGCCGGCGGGGTACGGCTACACCTTC. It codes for CASSPPAGYGYTF.

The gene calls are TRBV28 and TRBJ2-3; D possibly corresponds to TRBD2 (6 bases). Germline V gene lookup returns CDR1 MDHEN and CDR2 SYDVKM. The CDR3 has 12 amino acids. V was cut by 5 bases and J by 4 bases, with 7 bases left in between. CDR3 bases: TGTGCCAGCAGTGTAGCGGCAGATACGCAGTATTTT. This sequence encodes CASSVAADTQYF.

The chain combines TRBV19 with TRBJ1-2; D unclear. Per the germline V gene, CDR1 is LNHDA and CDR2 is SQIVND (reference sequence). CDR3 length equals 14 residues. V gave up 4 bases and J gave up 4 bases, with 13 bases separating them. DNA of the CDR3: TGTGCCAGTAGTAGCAGTCCCGACACCTATGGCTACACCTTC. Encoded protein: CASSSSPDTYGYTF.

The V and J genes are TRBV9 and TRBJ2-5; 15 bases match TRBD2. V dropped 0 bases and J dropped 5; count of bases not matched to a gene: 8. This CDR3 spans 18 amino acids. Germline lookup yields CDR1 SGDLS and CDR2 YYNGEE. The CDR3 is CASSVGTSGGAHLETQYF. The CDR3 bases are TGTGCCAGCAGCGTAGGGACTAGCGGGGGGGCTCATCTGGAGACCCAGTACTTC.

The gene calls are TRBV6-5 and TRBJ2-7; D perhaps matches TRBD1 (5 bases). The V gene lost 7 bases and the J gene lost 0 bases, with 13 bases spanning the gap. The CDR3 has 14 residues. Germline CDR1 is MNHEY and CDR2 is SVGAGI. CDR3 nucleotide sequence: TGTGCCAGCACCAAGTGGGGCTCCTCCTACGAGCAGTACTTC. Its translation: CASTKWGSSYEQYF.

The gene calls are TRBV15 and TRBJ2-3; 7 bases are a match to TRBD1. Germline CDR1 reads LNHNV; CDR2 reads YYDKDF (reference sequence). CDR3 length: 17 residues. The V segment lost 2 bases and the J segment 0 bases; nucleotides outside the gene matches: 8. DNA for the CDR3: TGTGCCACCAGCAGAATGGACAGGCGAACTAGCACAGATACGCAGTATTTT. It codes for CATSRMDRRTSTDTQYF.